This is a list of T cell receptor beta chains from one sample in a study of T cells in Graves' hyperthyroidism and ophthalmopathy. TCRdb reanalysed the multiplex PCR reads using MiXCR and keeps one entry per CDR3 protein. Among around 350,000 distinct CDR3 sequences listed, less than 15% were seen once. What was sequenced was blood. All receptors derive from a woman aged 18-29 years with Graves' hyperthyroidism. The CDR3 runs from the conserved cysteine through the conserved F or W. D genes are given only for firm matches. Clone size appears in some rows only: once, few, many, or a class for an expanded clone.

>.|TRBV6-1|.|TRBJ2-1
TGTGCCAGCAGTGAAGACCCCCGGGGGGCGGGAGCACTCAATGAGCAGTTCTTC
CASSEDPRGAGALNEQFF
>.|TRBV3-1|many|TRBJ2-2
TGTGCCAGCAGCCACTTGAGTACCGGGGAGCTGTTTTTT
CASSHLSTGELFF
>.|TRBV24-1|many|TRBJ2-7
TGTGCCACCGGTCGGGGCTCCTACGAGCAGTACTTC
CATGRGSYEQYF
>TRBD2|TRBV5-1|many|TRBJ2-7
TGCGCCAGCAGCTTGGATATTTCTAGCGGGTACTCCTACGAGCAGTACTTC
CASSLDISSGYSYEQYF
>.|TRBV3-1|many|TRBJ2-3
TGTGCCAGCAGCCAAAGGCCCCCAGGAGGCACAGATACGCAGTATTTT
CASSQRPPGGTDTQYF
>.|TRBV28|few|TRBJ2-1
TGTGCCAGCAGTTTATTGGCAGACAAGGGGAATGAGCAGTTCTTC
CASSLLADKGNEQFF
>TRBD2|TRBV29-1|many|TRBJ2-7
TGCAGCTCCAAGACTAGCGGGAGCAATTGGCAGTACTTC
CSSKTSGSNWQYF
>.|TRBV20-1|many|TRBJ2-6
TGCAGTGCTAGCAAAGGGGCTGGGGCCAACGTCCTGACTTTC
CSASKGAGANVLTF
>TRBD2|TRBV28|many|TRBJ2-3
TGTGCCAGCAGCTCTGGGACTAGCTCAGATACGCAGTATTTT
CASSSGTSSDTQYF
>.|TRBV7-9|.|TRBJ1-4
TGTGCCAGCAGCTTAAAGGGTGTCTATGAATCAATGGAAAAACTGTTTTTT
CASSLKGVYESMEKLFF
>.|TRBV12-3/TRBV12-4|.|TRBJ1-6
TGTGCCAGCAGTCCCCGTTGGGGAGGGTCACCCCTCCACTTT
CASSPRWGGSPLHF
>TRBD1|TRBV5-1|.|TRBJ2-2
TGCGCCAGCAGCTCCCAGGGACAGGCAAACACCGGGGAGCTGTTTTTT
CASSSQGQANTGELFF
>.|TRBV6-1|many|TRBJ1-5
TGTGCCAGCAGTGCCGACGGGACCTTCCCTCTGAATCAGCCCCAGCATTTT
CASSADGTFPLNQPQHF
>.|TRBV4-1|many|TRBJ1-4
TGCGCCAGCTCGGACCTATCTAATGAAAAACTGTTTTTT
CASSDLSNEKLFF
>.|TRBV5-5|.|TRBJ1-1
TGTGCCAGCAGCTTCGACGGGGGCACTGAAGCTTTCTTT
CASSFDGGTEAFF
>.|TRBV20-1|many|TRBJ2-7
TGCAGTGCGCAGGGAAATACCCACGAGCAGTACTTC
CSAQGNTHEQYF
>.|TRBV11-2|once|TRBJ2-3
TGTGCCAGCAGCCCAGGGACTAGCACAGATACGCAGTATTTT
CASSPGTSTDTQYF
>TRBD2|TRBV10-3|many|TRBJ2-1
TGTGCCATCAGTGAGTCGCGGCGGGAGGGCGGCGATGAGCAGTTCTTC
CAISESRREGGDEQFF
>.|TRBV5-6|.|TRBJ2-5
TGTGCCAGCAGCACTGACCGAGGGAAAGAAGAGACCCAGTACTTC
CASSTDRGKEETQYF
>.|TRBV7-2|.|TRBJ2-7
TGTGCCAGCAGCTTAGAATTATGGGGGCTTGAGCAGTACTTC
CASSLELWGLEQYF
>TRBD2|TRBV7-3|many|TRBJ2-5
TGTGCCAGCAGCCCAAGCGGGAGTGACTTGGAGACCCAGTACTTC
CASSPSGSDLETQYF
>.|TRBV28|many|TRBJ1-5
TGTGCCAGCAGTTTCTCCGGGATCCCCAATCAGCCCCAGCATTTT
CASSFSGIPNQPQHF
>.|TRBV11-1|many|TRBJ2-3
TGTGCCAGCAGCTTCACAGGGACAGATACGCAGTATTTT
CASSFTGTDTQYF
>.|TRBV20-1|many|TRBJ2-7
TGCAGTGCTAGATACCTCTCCTACGAGCAGTACTTC
CSARYLSYEQYF
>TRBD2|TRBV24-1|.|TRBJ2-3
TGTGCCACCAGTGATGCCGGGACTAGCGGCACAGATACGCAGTATTTT
CATSDAGTSGTDTQYF
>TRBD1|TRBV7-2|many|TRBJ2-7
TGTGCCAGCAGCTTAGTCGGTGTTGGGACAGGGGCGTACGAGCAGTACTTC
CASSLVGVGTGAYEQYF
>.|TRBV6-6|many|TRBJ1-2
TGTGCCAGCAGTTACTCAAATCAACGACGGGGCTACACCTTC
CASSYSNQRRGYTF
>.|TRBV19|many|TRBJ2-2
TGTGCCAGTAGTATAGGGGCGAACACCGGGGAGCTGTTTTTT
CASSIGANTGELFF
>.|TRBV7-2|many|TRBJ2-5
TGTGCCAGCAGCTTTGGGGGAATCCAAGAGACCCAGTACTTC
CASSFGGIQETQYF
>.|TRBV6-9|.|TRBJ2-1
TGTGCCAGCAGTTACCGGGACGGCTACAATGAGCAGTTCTTC
CASSYRDGYNEQFF
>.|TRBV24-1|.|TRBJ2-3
TGTGCCACCAGTGGTCCCACGTCCCCAGATACGCAGTATTTT
CATSGPTSPDTQYF
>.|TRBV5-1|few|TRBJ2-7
TGCGCCAGCAGCTTGAGTCTAATCTACGAGCAGTACTTC
CASSLSLIYEQYF
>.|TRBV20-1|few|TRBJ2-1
TGCAGTGCTCGACGCCCTCAAAGACCGAACTACAATGAGCAGTTCTTC
CSARRPQRPNYNEQFF
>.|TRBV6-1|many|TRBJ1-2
TGTGCCAGCAGTAACCGGGACCAAAACCCCAACTATGGCTACACCTTC
CASSNRDQNPNYGYTF
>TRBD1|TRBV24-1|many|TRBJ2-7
TGTGCCACCAGCAAGACAGGGGACTTAGGGGAGCAGTACTTC
CATSKTGDLGEQYF
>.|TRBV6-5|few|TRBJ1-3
TGTGCCAGCAGTTACGGAGTGTCTTACACCATATATTTT
CASSYGVSYTIYF
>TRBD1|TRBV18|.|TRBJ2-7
TGTGCCAGCTCGCCGGGACAGGGGCAATACTACGAGCAGTACTTC
CASSPGQGQYYEQYF
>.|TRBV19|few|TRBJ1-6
TGTGCCAGTAGTGGACGAGTGGCCAATTCACCCCCCCACTTT
CASSGRVANSPPHF
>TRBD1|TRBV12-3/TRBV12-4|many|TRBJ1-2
TGTGCCAGCAGTTCACCGGGACAGGGGCCCTCTAACTATGGCTACACCTTC
CASSSPGQGPSNYGYTF
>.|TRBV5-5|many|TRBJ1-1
TGTGCCAGCAGCGTTGCGATATCGGTCATGAACACTGAAGCTTTCTTT
CASSVAISVMNTEAFF
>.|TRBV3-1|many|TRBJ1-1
TGTGCCAGCAGCCAAGCCCTTTCGGACCCGGCCACTGAAGCTTTCTTT
CASSQALSDPATEAFF